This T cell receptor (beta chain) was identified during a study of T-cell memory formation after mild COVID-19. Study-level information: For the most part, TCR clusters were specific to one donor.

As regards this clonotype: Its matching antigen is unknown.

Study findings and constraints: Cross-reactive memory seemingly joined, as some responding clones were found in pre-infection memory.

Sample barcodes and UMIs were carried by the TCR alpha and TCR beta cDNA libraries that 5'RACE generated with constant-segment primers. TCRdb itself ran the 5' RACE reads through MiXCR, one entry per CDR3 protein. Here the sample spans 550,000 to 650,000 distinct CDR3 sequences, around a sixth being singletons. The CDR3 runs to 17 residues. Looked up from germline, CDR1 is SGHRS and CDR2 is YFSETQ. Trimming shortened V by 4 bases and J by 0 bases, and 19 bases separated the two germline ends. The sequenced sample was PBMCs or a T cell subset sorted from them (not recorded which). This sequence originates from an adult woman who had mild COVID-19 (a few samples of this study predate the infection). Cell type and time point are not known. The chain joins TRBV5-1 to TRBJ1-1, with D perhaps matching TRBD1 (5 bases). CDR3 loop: CASSPGDVYEMNTEAFF. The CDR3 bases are TGCGCCAGCAGCCCCGGGGACGTATATGAAATGAACACTGAAGCTTTCTTT.